The next 25 T cell receptor beta chains were all read from a single sample in a study of cytomegalovirus exposure and HLA in healthy donors. PCR was performed using 60 Vbeta and 13 Jbeta primers. Some clones are missing from TCRdb's copy, which holds only in-frame ones; the method was immunoSEQ multiplex PCR. This table holds about 160,000 clones, 80% found once. The specimen sequenced was PBMCs. These TCRs come from a man under 40 in good health and CMV-seronegative.

In this sample, this clone turned up once. V is TRBV28 and J is TRBJ2-7, with D possibly being TRBD2 (6 bases). V lost 6 bases and J lost 0, with 15 bases in between. CDR3 length: 15 amino acids. CDR1 is MDHEN and CDR2 is SYDVKM in the germline V gene. DNA for the CDR3: TGTGCCAGCAGGCCGGGGGACGCCCGCTCCTACGAGCAGTACTTC. It specifies CASRPGDARSYEQYF. The full variable domain, completed using reference TRBV28 and TRBJ2-7, is DVKVTQSSRYLVKRTGEKVFLECVQDMDHENMFWYRQDPGLGLRLIYFSYDVKMKEKGDIPEGYSVSREKKERFSLILESASTNQTSMYLCASRPGDARSYEQYFGPGTRLTVT.

This chain links TRBV7-9 with TRBJ1-1; unclear D gene. The CDR3 is made up of 13 amino acids. The germline gives CDR1 SEHNR, CDR2 FQNEAQ (reference sequence). Trimming pared 4 bases from V and 10 bases from J, leaving 16 bases between. Written as DNA, the CDR3 is TGTGCCAGCAGCTCCCGGTCGATCGAGGGAGCTTTCTTT. Encoded protein: CASSSRSIEGAFF.

This clone was found a few times. The chain joins TRBV19 to TRBJ1-1; D gene ambiguous. Germline-derived CDR1 and CDR2 are LNHDA and SQIVND (reference sequence). Trimming took 1 base from V and 5 from J, leaving 8 bases between them. CDR3 length: 13 residues. The CDR3 region has the DNA TGTGCCAGTAGTATAGGAGGGCATACTGAAGCTTTCTTT. It translates to CASSIGGHTEAFF. The full variable domain, with the rest looked up from reference TRBV19 and TRBJ1-1, is DGGITQSPKYLFRKEGQNVTLSCEQNLNHDAMYWYRQDPGQGLRLIYYSQIVNDFQKGDIAEGYSVSREKKESFPLTVTSAQKNPTAFYLCASSIGGHTEAFFGQGTRLTVV.

The rearrangement links TRBV6-4 to TRBJ2-7, with D unclear. The CDR3 is 12 amino acids. Between the trimmed V and J ends, which lost 0 bases and 2 bases, there was a span of 2 bases. In germline, CDR1 is MRHNA, CDR2 SNTAGT. The CDR3 nucleotides are TGTGCCAGCAGTGACTCCGCCTACGAGCAGTACTTC. This translates into CASSDSAYEQYF.

The gene calls are TRBV13 and TRBJ2-6; 9 bases line up with TRBD1. This CDR3 comprises 17 residues. Losses at the gene ends were 7 bases for V and 3 bases for J; bases not matched to a gene: 10. CDR1 and CDR2 (germline): PRHDT, FYEKMQ (reference sequence). The CDR3, as DNA: TGTGCCAGCACCCCAGGGGACAGGGAAGGTGGGGCCAACGTCCTGACTTTC. Its translation is CASTPGDREGGANVLTF.

This chain uses TRBV10-3 with TRBJ1-1; D is unclear. Germline V CDR1 and CDR2: ENHRY, SYGVKD. CDR3 length: 11 amino acids. V was trimmed by 3 bases and J by 8 bases, leaving 7 bases between them. Written as DNA, the CDR3 is TGTGCCATCAGTGATAGAGTGGAAGCTTTCTTT. Its protein product is CAISDRVEAFF.

The chain combines TRBV7-2 with TRBJ1-5; no clear D. The length of the CDR3 is 13 residues. From germline, CDR1 is SGHTA and CDR2 FQGNSA. The V gene lost 6 bases and the J gene lost 5 bases, with 11 bases spanning the gap. The CDR3 here is CASSIHRDQPQHF. Here the CDR3 DNA reads TGTGCCAGCAGTATCCATCGGGATCAGCCCCAGCATTTT. Full variable domain (remainder filled in from reference TRBV7-2 and TRBJ1-5): GAGVSQSPSNKVTEKGKDVELRCDPISGHTALYWYRQSLGQGLEFLIYFQGNSAPDKSGLPSDRFSAERTGGSVSTLTIQRTQQEDSAVYLCASSIHRDQPQHFGDGTRLSIL.

This clone was detected only a few times. The CDR3 DNA is TGTGCCAGCAGCTCCGACAGGATCTCTGGAAACACCATATATTTT. This sequence encodes CASSSDRISGNTIYF. The gene calls are TRBV7-8 and TRBJ1-3, with TRBD1 as a possible D gene (6 bases). The germline gives CDR1 SGHVS, CDR2 FQNEAQ. The CDR3 has 15 amino acids. Between the trimmed V and J ends, which lost 4 bases and 0 bases, there was a span of 10 bases.

This chain joins TRBV18 and TRBJ2-7; no clear D gene. Trimming shortened V by 1 base and J by 6 bases, and 13 bases separated the two germline ends. The CDR3 is 14 residues long. The germline V gene encodes CDR1 KGHSH and CDR2 LQKENI. This CDR3 is CASSPLAAESEQYF. The CDR3 bases are TGTGCCAGCTCACCACTAGCCGCCGAATCCGAGCAGTACTTC.

The chain joins TRBV7-2 to TRBJ1-4, with D perhaps matching TRBD1 (6 bases). V was trimmed by 0 bases and J by 12 bases, leaving 8 bases between them. Germline loops: CDR1 SGHTA, CDR2 FQGNSA. This CDR3 is built from 12 residues. This CDR3 reads CASSLASGELFF. DNA for the CDR3: TGTGCCAGCAGCTTAGCGTCAGGGGAACTGTTTTTT.

This rearrangement joins TRBV6-5 to TRBJ1-5, with 9 bases identical to TRBD1. This CDR3 comprises 15 residues. Losses at the gene ends were 1 base for V and 5 bases for J; bases not matched to a gene: 3. CDR1 is MNHEY, CDR2 SVGAGI, per germline. CDR3 nucleotide sequence: TGTGCCAGCAGTTACTATACAGGGGGCGATCAGCCCCAGCATTTT. Translating gives CASSYYTGGDQPQHF.

V and J are TRBV27 and TRBJ2-2, with D possibly TRBD1 on 6 matching bases. The CDR3 contains 15 residues. CDR1 is MNHEY and CDR2 is SMNVEV in the germline V gene (reference sequence). V was trimmed by 5 bases and J by 4 bases, leaving 14 bases between them. The CDR3 nucleotides are TGTGCCAGCAGTCTGTCCCAGGGGCCCACCGGGGAGCTGTTTTTT. Translating gives CASSLSQGPTGELFF.

This clone was counted only a few times. This chain links TRBV5-1 with TRBJ2-7, with 16 nucleotides matching TRBD2. The CDR3 sequence is 16 residues long. V trimming: 6 bases; J trimming: 2 bases; junction bases outside the gene matches: 5. Germline values: CDR1 SGHRS, CDR2 YFSETQ. The chain's CDR3 is CASTPGLAGGTYEQYF. The CDR3 coding sequence is TGCGCCAGCACCCCGGGACTAGCGGGGGGGACCTACGAGCAGTACTTC.

The CDR3 DNA is TGTGCCAGCTCAAGCTCCGGGACTAGGGATGAGCAGTTCTTC. This codes for CASSSSGTRDEQFF. The genes are TRBV18 and TRBJ2-1; 8 bases fit TRBD2. The CDR3 spans 14 residues. V was clipped by 5 bases and J by 8 bases; unmatched bases: 8. Germline V gene lookup returns CDR1 KGHSH and CDR2 LQKENI.

The chain combines TRBV5-4 with TRBJ1-1; tentatively, D is TRBD1 (5 bases). The CDR3 runs to 15 residues. The ends were cut back, 6 bases at V and 7 bases at J, with 22 bases in the middle. Germline CDR1 SGHNT, CDR2 YYREEE (reference sequence). CDR3 sequence (DNA): TGTGCCAGCACCTCGCCTATTTCCAGGGATAATGAAGCTTTCTTT. Translating gives CASTSPISRDNEAFF.

The rearrangement links TRBV5-6 to TRBJ2-1, with 9 bases matching TRBD1. Germline V gene sequence: CDR1 SGHDT, CDR2 YYEEEE. The trim removed 4 bases at V and 1 base at J, leaving 6 bases unmatched. The CDR3 consists of 16 residues. The CDR3 reads CASSGLGTGSYNEQFF. Written as DNA, the CDR3 is TGTGCCAGCAGCGGCCTAGGGACAGGGTCCTACAATGAGCAGTTCTTC.

This clone was picked up a small number of times. V is TRBV6-5 and J is TRBJ1-4, with D possibly matching TRBD1 (5 bases). Germline CDR1 is MNHEY and CDR2 is SVGAGI. This CDR3 has 13 residues. Deletions cut 7 bases from V and 9 bases from J, with 15 bases between. CDR3 region: CASTSTAGQKLFF. CDR3 in DNA: TGTGCCAGCACCTCCACGGCGGGACAAAAACTGTTTTTT.

The CDR3 spells CASSPTGNYGYTF. CDR3 nucleotides: TGTGCCAGCAGCCCGACAGGCAACTATGGCTACACCTTC. This chain joins TRBV5-6 and TRBJ1-2; TRBD1 is a possible D gene (6 bases). CDR3 length: 13 amino acids. Looked up from germline, CDR1 is SGHDT and CDR2 is YYEEEE. V shed 4 bases and J shed 2 bases, with 9 bases lying between them.

The chain recombines TRBV12-5 with TRBJ2-1; a possible D gene is TRBD2 (5 bases). CDR1 is LGHNT and CDR2 is FRNRAP in the germline V gene. The CDR3 is 15 amino acids. Trimming took off 2 bases at V and 1 base at J, with 9 bases between the two ends. CDR3 bases: TGTGCTAGTGGTTTGCGGGGAGTTTCCTACAATGAGCAGTTCTTC. It encodes CASGLRGVSYNEQFF.

The chain recombines TRBV10-2 with TRBJ1-3; D may be TRBD1 (6 bases). Germline CDR1 and CDR2: WSHSY and SAAADI. This CDR3 has 15 residues. Trimming stripped 4 bases from V and 0 bases from J, with 10 bases between. CDR3 sequence (DNA): TGCGCCAGCAGTGGAGACAGGTCCTCTGGAAACACCATATATTTT. Translation gives CASSGDRSSGNTIYF.

V gene TRBV11-2 combines with J gene TRBJ2-7; 7 nucleotides align to TRBD2. The ends lost 5 bases at V and 5 bases at J; junction bases unmatched: 6. Germline V gene lookup returns CDR1 SGHAT and CDR2 FQNNGV. The CDR3 spans 13 residues. This chain's CDR3 is CASSPGLFDEQYF. The CDR3 DNA sequence: TGTGCCAGCAGCCCGGGACTATTCGACGAGCAGTACTTC.

The sample holds one count of this clone. This sequence joins TRBV5-4 and TRBJ1-4, with TRBD1 matching 7 bases. The CDR3 sequence is 15 residues long. With V trimmed by 4 bases and J by 2 bases, 5 bases remained unmatched. Germline V gene lookup returns CDR1 SGHNT and CDR2 YYREEE (reference sequence). DNA of the CDR3: TGTGCCAGCAGCCAAACGACAGGGACTAATGAAAAACTGTTTTTT. Amino acids: CASSQTTGTNEKLFF.

The chain couples TRBV5-1 to TRBJ2-2, with D perhaps TRBD1 (6 bases). The germline V gene has CDR1 SGHRS and CDR2 YFSETQ. V was trimmed by 4 bases and J by 6 bases, leaving 7 bases between them. The CDR3 runs 12 residues. CDR3 bases: TGCGCCAGCAGCCCAGGGGCCGGGGAGCTGTTTTTT. Translating it yields CASSPGAGELFF.

The chain carries TRBV6-1 and TRBJ1-5, with a tentative D call TRBD1 (6 bases). The germline gives CDR1 MNHNS, CDR2 SASEGT. Trimming took off 8 bases at V and 3 bases at J, with 17 bases between the two ends. The CDR3 runs 15 residues. The CDR3 DNA follows: TGTGCCAGCGCACAGGGAAGGGGTAACAATCAGCCCCAGCATTTT. Amino acid sequence: CASAQGRGNNQPQHF.

The chain employs TRBV28 and TRBJ1-5; D not certain. Per germline, CDR1 MDHEN and CDR2 SYDVKM. There are 16 residues in the CDR3. V dropped 6 bases and J dropped 4 bases, with 19 bases sitting between them. The CDR3 protein is CASSPREDGGNQPQHF. In DNA, the CDR3 is TGTGCCAGCAGCCCCAGAGAGGATGGAGGAAATCAGCCCCAGCATTTT.